This T cell receptor beta chain was sequenced during a study of tumor-infiltrating lymphocytes in primary liver carcinoma (dated by TCRdb to the late 2010s). Regarding the research as a whole: Hepatocellular carcinoma (four) or combined HCC and intrahepatic cholangiocarcinoma (one) was present in the five patients, who were three men and two women aged 30 to 69 years. Tumors of the five patients were stage T1-T3 N0M0 with maximum diameters of roughly 4.2 to 10 cm. TCRbeta repertoire sequencing covered 35 specimens from 5 patients: 25 or so tumor regions, 5 adjacent noncancerous liver tissues and 5 peripheral blood samples. Samples yielded roughly 3.65 to 7.5 million productive TCRbeta reads; read depth did not differ significantly between tissue types. Reproducibility between technical replicate repertoires was high, with correlation coefficients above 0.95 and mean shared-clone rates about 0.91. The study combined TCRbeta repertoire sequencing, expression microarrays and whole-exome sequencing across five regions of each liver tumor, with adjacent normal tissue and blood. General findings and caveats noted by the study authors: Because the samples were bulk and unsorted, CD4+ and CD8+ T cell repertoires could not be compared. Only 4 to 6 patients were included in the study, and the authors note that the findings should be validated in a larger study. Because only the TCR beta chain was sequenced and unpaired alpha chains were not captured, true repertoire diversity is likely underestimated. Repertoire overlap was found to be higher between tumor regions (mean roughly 36%) than between tumor-adjacent (around 17%) or tumor-blood (around 15%) pairs, consistent with antigen-driven expansion. The top 250 clones made up a significantly larger repertoire fraction in tumors than in blood (p = 0.039).

TCRbeta-specific cDNA was reverse-transcribed from 500 ng total RNA using a constant-region primer and ProtoScript II reverse transcriptase. Construction of the TCRbeta libraries relied on three nested rounds of multiplex PCR, following a slightly modified ARM-PCR procedure. The first two PCR rounds used multiplex TRBV1-TRBV30 forward primers with a Cbeta reverse primer, each for about 10 cycles. Sample barcodes and Illumina adapters were added in a final 25-cycle PCR with Deep VentR polymerase. Before sequencing, amplicons of 200-500 bp were gel-purified using a QIAquick gel extraction kit. An Illumina HiSeq 2500 was used to sequence the TCRbeta amplicons with 250-bp paired-end reads. In the original analysis: Reads were quality-trimmed with Trimmomatic v0.33, and paired reads were merged with FLASH v1.2.11 to recover full CDR3 sequences. V, D and J germline segments were assigned to the rearranged TCRbeta sequences by MiGEC v1.2.1b. VDJtools v1.0.0 computed clonotype statistics and Shannon-Wiener diversity indices. To reduce sampling bias, subsequent analyses other than the diversity analysis used only the 250 most abundant clonotypes in each sample. In-frame beta chains were kept once TCRdb had trimmed the public reads at Q25 with fastp and called clones with MiXCR. Records with the same CDR3 protein are collapsed into one entry carrying the most frequent genes and DNA. The V and J calls and clone size are TCRdb's, not the authors'. The sample table lists approximately 80,000 distinct CDR3 sequences, 69% of them with a count of one. The biggest ten clones account for approximately 26% of the sample.

Without any cell sorting, total RNA and DNA were extracted together from around 20-30 mg of bulk tissue using the AllPrep DNA/RNA mini kit. Between late 2015 and early 2016, a handful of patients in China with histopathologically diagnosed primary liver carcinoma had surgical resection. At the time of sampling, the patients were treatment-naive and had chronic HBV infection. Fresh tumor and adjacent tissue pieces were bisected, with one half stored in RNAlater at -80 degrees C and the other half sent for histology. About this clonotype itself: No cognate antigen has been identified for it. The sample holds no much larger clone one base away, and base qualities are not on file.

Taken from the germline V gene (reference sequence), the CDR1 and CDR2 loops are SGHNT and YYREEE. Clipping removes 4 bases from V and 5 bases from J, with 14 as the unmatched junction base count. Counted from cysteine to phenylalanine, this CDR3 has 16 amino acids. Only the CDR3 DNA stays, 48 bases, in frame from base 1. The chain uses TRBV5-4 and TRBJ2-5; 7 of the junction bases match TRBD1. The sequencing sample was made of tumor-adjacent normal liver tissue. This TCR was recovered from a middle-aged man with primary liver carcinoma and hepatitis B virus infection. The bases are TGTGCCAGCAGCGGAACCACAGGGGAGAGGATGGAGACCCAGTACTTC. Its translation reads: CASSGTTGERMETQYF.